Listed below are T cell receptor beta chains from one sample, sequenced in a study of blood T cell repertoires in COVID-19. The method was immunoSEQ multiplex PCR; TCRdb's version includes in-frame clones alone and lacks a portion of them. The sample has about 410,000 clones; 85% to 90% are singletons. The sequenced material came from PBMCs or T cells enriched from blood (not recorded which). Receptors originate from a woman in her thirties who had recovered from COVID-19. CDR3s include the opening cysteine and the closing phenylalanine or tryptophan. D genes are given only for firm matches. Not all rows give a size; the values are once, few, many and, for expanded clones, a class.

CASSPFAGRARVNTGELFF	TGTGCCAGCAGTCCCTTCGCCGGGAGGGCCCGTGTGAACACCGGGGAGCTGTTTTTT	TRBJ2-2	TRBV27	NA	TRBD2
CASSRHVRVETTEAFF	TGTGCCAGCAGCCGTCACGTGAGGGTCGAGACCACTGAAGCTTTCTTT	TRBJ1-1	TRBV3-1/TRBV3-2	NA	NA
CASSAGDRTRETQYF	TGTGCCAGCAGCGCCGGGGACAGGACAAGAGAGACCCAGTACTTC	TRBJ2-5	TRBV9	NA	TRBD1
CASSGGGPGANVLTF	TGTGCCAGCAGTGGAGGGGGCCCTGGGGCCAACGTCCTGACTTTC	TRBJ2-6	TRBV2	NA	TRBD1
CASSPRPRYEQYF	TGTGCCAGCTCACCCAGGCCCAGGTACGAGCAGTACTTC	TRBJ2-7	TRBV18	NA	NA
CASSHWPTGQQPQHF	TGTGCCAGCAGCCATTGGCCGACAGGGCAACAGCCCCAGCATTTT	TRBJ1-5	TRBV5-6	NA	TRBD1
CASSLRGSWQPQHF	TGTGCCAGCAGTTTGCGGGGGAGTTGGCAGCCCCAGCATTTT	TRBJ1-5	TRBV28	NA	NA
CASSQDRGTGASSYNSPLHF	TGCGCCAGCAGCCAAGATCGAGGGACAGGGGCAAGCTCCTATAATTCACCCCTCCACTTT	TRBJ1-6	TRBV4-3	NA	TRBD1
CASSYSAGQGGGPYNSPLHF	TGTGCCAGCAGTTACTCGGCGGGACAGGGAGGTGGGCCCTATAATTCACCCCTCCACTTT	TRBJ1-6	TRBV28	NA	TRBD1
CASSPRDSKLDNEQFF	TGTGCCAGCTCACCACGGGACTCCAAGTTAGACAATGAGCAGTTCTTC	TRBJ2-1	TRBV18	NA	NA
CASSLRYREKYF	TGTGCCAGCAGCTTAAGGTACAGGGAGAAGTACTTC	TRBJ2-7	TRBV5-6	once	NA
CASSPPVIRNQPQHF	TGTGCCAGCTCACCACCGGTAATTCGGAATCAGCCCCAGCATTTT	TRBJ1-5	TRBV18	NA	NA
CASSEIGTGVNEQYF	TGTGCCAGCAGCGAGATTGGGACAGGGGTCAACGAGCAGTACTTC	TRBJ2-7	TRBV5-4	NA	TRBD1
CASSNQGGGQPQHF	TGTGCCAGCAGCAACCAGGGGGGAGGCCAGCCCCAGCATTTT	TRBJ1-5	TRBV2	NA	TRBD1
CASSRESMNTEAFF	TGTGCCAGCAGTAGGGAGTCCATGAACACTGAAGCTTTCTTT	TRBJ1-1	TRBV2	once	NA
CASSLKQGANTEAFF	TGTGCCAGCTCACTCAAACAGGGGGCGAACACTGAAGCTTTCTTT	TRBJ1-1	TRBV18	NA	TRBD1
CASSDQGATTGELFF	TGTGCCAGCAGCGATCAGGGGGCGACCACCGGGGAGCTGTTTTTT	TRBJ2-2	TRBV9	NA	TRBD1
CASSIGTGSYEQYF	TGTGCCAGTAGTATCGGGACAGGGTCCTACGAGCAGTACTTC	TRBJ2-7	TRBV19	NA	TRBD1